This entry features one T cell receptor beta chain sequence. Antigen: not known. Naive CD8 populations comprised CD45RO-negative cells positively selected for CCR7, excluding terminally differentiated effector memory CD45RA+ cells. These data belong to a study of shared clonotypes between healthy human individuals. Study-level results: Among a few donors, roughly 5% of naive CD4 clonotypes were found in common.

Assay execution proceeded at the deep level. TCRdb keeps only in-frame clones here, not all; method: immunoSEQ multiplex PCR. The table shows under 2,000,000 clones, with 85% to 95% occurring only once. This CDR3 comprises 15 residues. J was trimmed by 0 bases and V by 2 bases; bases with no gene match: 1. Germline V gene data show CDR1 as SGHDT and CDR2 as YYEEEE. Material for sequencing was naive CD8+ T cells sorted from blood. The origin of this receptor is a man aged 18-30 years in good health. The J gene is TRBJ1-1, the V gene TRBV5-6; 10 bases align to TRBD1. The CDR3 spells CASSFGTGVNTEAFF. The CDR3 DNA reads as TGTGCCAGCAGCTTTGGGACAGGGGTGAACACTGAAGCTTTCTTT. The complete variable domain, with remaining parts taken from reference TRBV5-6 and TRBJ1-1, reads DAGVTQSPTHLIKTRGQQVTLRCSPKSGHDTVSWYQQALGQGPQFIFQYYEEEERQRGNFPDRFSGHQFPNYSSELNVNALLLGDSALYLCASSFGTGVNTEAFFGQGTRLTVV.